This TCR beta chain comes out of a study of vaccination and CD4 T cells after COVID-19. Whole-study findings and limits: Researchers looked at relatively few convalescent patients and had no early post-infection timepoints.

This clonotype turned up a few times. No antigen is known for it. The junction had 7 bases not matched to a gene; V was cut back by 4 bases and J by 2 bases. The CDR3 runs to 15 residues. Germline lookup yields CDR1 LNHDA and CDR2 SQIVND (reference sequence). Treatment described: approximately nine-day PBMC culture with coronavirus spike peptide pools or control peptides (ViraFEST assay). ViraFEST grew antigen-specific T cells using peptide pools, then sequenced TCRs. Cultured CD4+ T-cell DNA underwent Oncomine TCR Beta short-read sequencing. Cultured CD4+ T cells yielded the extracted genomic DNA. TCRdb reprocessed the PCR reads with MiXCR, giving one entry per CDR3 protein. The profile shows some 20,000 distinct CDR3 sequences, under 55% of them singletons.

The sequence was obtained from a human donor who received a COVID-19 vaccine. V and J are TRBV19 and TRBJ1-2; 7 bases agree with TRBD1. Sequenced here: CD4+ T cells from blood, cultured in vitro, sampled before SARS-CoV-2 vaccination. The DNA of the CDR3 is TGTGCCAGTAGTAGGGACAGCACCCTAAACTATGGCTACACCTTC. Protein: CASSRDSTLNYGYTF.